The rows below give T cell receptor beta chains drawn from one sample of a study of blood T cell repertoires in COVID-19. TCRdb's copy holds only in-frame clones and misses some; the assay was immunoSEQ multiplex PCR. The sample contains 55,000 to 60,000 clones, about three quarters of which appear only once. The sample taken for sequencing was peripheral blood. The receptor source for this set is a man aged 50 or older with active or convalescent COVID-19. Each CDR3 is given with its conserved first and last residue. A D gene is named only where the DNA matches it firmly. Some rows have no size entry. The others give once, few or many, or a class for an expanded clone.

j_call v_call clone_size d_call cdr3_nt cdr3_aa
TRBJ1-3 TRBV11-2 - TRBD1 TGTGCCAGCAGCTTTTCCCCTGGGGACAGGAGGGAAAACACCATATATTTT CASSFSPGDRRENTIYF
TRBJ1-1 TRBV7-7 - - TGTGCTAGCAGCTTAGACACCAACACTGAAGCTTTCTTT CASSLDTNTEAFF
TRBJ1-1 TRBV6-5 - TRBD1 TGTGCCAGCATACCCCCGGGACAGGTCACTGAAGCTTTCTTT CASIPPGQVTEAFF
TRBJ2-2 TRBV11-3 - TRBD2 TGTGCCAGCAGCTTAGGCGGGGGGGCCAACACCGGGGAGCTGTTTTTT CASSLGGGANTGELFF
TRBJ1-5 TRBV25-1 - TRBD1 TGTGCCAGCAGGGAATCAGGGGGCGACCAGCCCCAGCATTTT CASRESGGDQPQHF
TRBJ2-6 TRBV9 - - TGTGCCAGCAGCGTCAGGCTGGCCGGGGCCAACGTCCTGACTTTC CASSVRLAGANVLTF
TRBJ2-2 TRBV5-1 once - TGCGCCAGCCGGGTCTCAAGAACAGGGAACACCGGGGAGCTGTTTTTT CASRVSRTGNTGELFF
TRBJ2-3 TRBV7-9 few TRBD2 TGTGCCAGCAGCTCTAGCGGGAGTAGCACAGATACGCAGTATTTT CASSSSGSSTDTQYF
TRBJ2-5 TRBV4-2 - TRBD2 TGTGCCAGCAGCCAGATGACTAGCGCAAGTGGAAAGACCCAGTACTTC CASSQMTSASGKTQYF
TRBJ1-2 TRBV27 - TRBD1 TGTGCCAGCAGCTTGACAGGGGCCGGCGGCTACACCTTC CASSLTGAGGYTF
TRBJ1-6 TRBV30 few TRBD1 TGTGCCTGGAGTGTACGGGTCGGGACAGGGGGTTCACCCCTCCACTTT CAWSVRVGTGGSPLHF
TRBJ2-5 TRBV19 - TRBD2 TGTGCCAGTAGGCTTGGACTAGCGGGCCCTAGTAAGAAGACCCAGTACTTC CASRLGLAGPSKKTQYF
TRBJ2-7 TRBV7-2 - - TGTGCCAGCAGTAATACAGGCGTTACCTACGAGCAGTACTTC CASSNTGVTYEQYF
TRBJ1-4 TRBV27 few TRBD1 TGTGCCAGCAGTCCCAGGGGGCGGGAAAAACTGTTTTTT CASSPRGREKLFF
TRBJ1-1 TRBV7-9 few - TGTGCCAGCAGCCTCCGGGGGGACACTGAAGCTTTCTTT CASSLRGDTEAFF
TRBJ1-5 TRBV10-3 many - TGTGCCACCGTACAGGGATTAAGCAATCAGCCCCAGCATTTT CATVQGLSNQPQHF
TRBJ1-1 TRBV10-3 once - TGTGCCATCAGGCCCATAGACATGAACACTGAAGCTTTCTTT CAIRPIDMNTEAFF
TRBJ1-4 TRBV28 - - TGTGCCAGCAGTGTCACAGGGACCAATGAAAAACTGTTTTTT CASSVTGTNEKLFF
TRBJ1-1 TRBV19 once TRBD1 TGTGCCAGTAGCCTGGACAGGGAGGCTGAAGCTTTCTTT CASSLDREAEAFF
TRBJ2-7 TRBV9 - - TGTGCCAGCAGCGTAGTGGTCCGGGTCTCCTACGAGCAGTACTTC CASSVVVRVSYEQYF
TRBJ1-1 TRBV6-5 - - TGTGCCAGCATTCCAGGGTACACTGAAGCTTTCTTT CASIPGYTEAFF
TRBJ2-7 TRBV2 - - TGTGCCAGCAGTGCCCGACTCGGCTCCTACGAGCAGTACTTC CASSARLGSYEQYF
TRBJ1-2 TRBV28 once TRBD1 TGTGCCAGCAGCGTCAACAGGGGATCCTATGGCTACACCTTC CASSVNRGSYGYTF
TRBJ1-5 TRBV19 - - TGTGCCAGTAGTATAGTCGGTCAGGGTCAGCCCCAGCATTTT CASSIVGQGQPQHF
TRBJ2-2 TRBV9 - TRBD2 TGTGCCAGCAGCGCGGTTGTAGCGGGAGCGTTCGCCGGGGAGCTGTTTTTT CASSAVVAGAFAGELFF
TRBJ2-1 TRBV27 - - TGTGCCAGCAGTCCCTCCTCGGGTGGCAATGAGCAGTTCTTC CASSPSSGGNEQFF
TRBJ2-1 TRBV30 - - TGTGCCTGGGGTAGGGGCTTAAGGGATGGCAATGAGCAGTTCTTC CAWGRGLRDGNEQFF
TRBJ2-1 TRBV6-4 - - TGTGCCAGCAGTGAGGGGGCGGGCTCCTACAATGAGCAGTTCTTC CASSEGAGSYNEQFF
TRBJ1-2 TRBV7-8 - TRBD1 TGTGCCAGCAGCAGTGGGACAGTTAACTATGGCTACACCTTC CASSSGTVNYGYTF
TRBJ2-5 TRBV3-1/TRBV3-2 - - TGTGCCAGCAGCCGCATCACAGGGACGTCGGAGACCCAGTACTTC CASSRITGTSETQYF
TRBJ2-7 TRBV18 - TRBD1 TGTGCCAGCTCACCACCTGGGACAGGGGACGAGCAGTACTTC CASSPPGTGDEQYF
TRBJ1-2 TRBV4-2 once TRBD1 TGTGCCAGCAGCCAAGGCCGGACAGGGGGTGGCTACACCTTC CASSQGRTGGGYTF
TRBJ1-4 TRBV30 - TRBD1 TGTGCCCAAAAGACAGGGGGCTTAACTAATGAAAAACTGTTTTTT CAQKTGGLTNEKLFF
TRBJ2-7 TRBV7-7 once - TGTGCTAGCAGCTTGGAACCAGGGGGAGGCTACGAGCAGTACTTC CASSLEPGGGYEQYF
TRBJ2-2 TRBV6-4 - TRBD2 TGTGCCAGCAGTGAGTTCGGGGGGGCCGGCACCGGGGAGCTGTTTTTT CASSEFGGAGTGELFF
TRBJ1-5 TRBV6-5 - - TGTGCCAGCAGTTATTTGCAGGGAAGTCAGCCCCAGCATTTT CASSYLQGSQPQHF
TRBJ2-1 TRBV5-1 few TRBD1 TGCGCCAGCAGCTGGAACAGGGGGGACAATGAGCAGTTCTTC CASSWNRGDNEQFF
TRBJ2-7 TRBV11-3 - TRBD2 TGTGCCAGCAGCCAGACTAGCGGGGATTCCTACGAGCAGTACTTC CASSQTSGDSYEQYF
TRBJ1-1 TRBV2 - TRBD1 TGTGCCAGCAGCGTACAGGGGCTTAACACTGAAGCTTTCTTT CASSVQGLNTEAFF
TRBJ2-2 TRBV27 - - TGTGCCAGCAGTGACGACAGTCTTACCGGGGAGCTGTTTTTT CASSDDSLTGELFF
TRBJ1-1 TRBV19 - - TGTGCCAGTACCCAAAGGGGGAACACTGAAGCTTTCTTT CASTQRGNTEAFF